Below, one T cell receptor (beta chain) is given with its context. Antigen specificity is unknown. The junction departs from the called germline gene at one end, perhaps through a read error. None of the patients had undergone any treatment ahead of thyroid surgery. CDR1 MRHNA and CDR2 SNTAGT come from the germline V gene. This CDR3 has 14 amino acids. In the authors' workflow: Between-group CDR3 differences, defined by clinicopathological status, yielded a distant-metastasis classifier for papillary thyroid cancer. TCRdb redid the clone calls on the PCR reads using MiXCR. The V and J calls shown here were made by TCRdb, not taken from the authors' results. The sample yields about 93,000 clones, about an eighth seen once. The data originate from a study of metastatic and nonmetastatic thyroid tumors. Study background: Comparison of repertoires was carried out across blood and tumor or nodule tissue from malignant and benign thyroid patients. Study-level results: Malignant thyroid tumors reportedly had TCR beta diversity that was significantly higher than in benign nodules, in blood and tumor.

The source is a female donor with papillary thyroid cancer or a benign thyroid nodule (not recorded which). Some clones in this sample may be carry-over from other donors' samples. Sequencing was carried out using blood. The chain uses TRBV6-4 and TRBJ2-7; D is possibly TRBD1 or TRBD2 (5 bases each). The CDR3 loop reads CASSQGPSSYEQYF. The DNA for the CDR3 is TGCGCCAGCAGTCAGGGACCGTCCTCCTACGAGCAGTACTTC.